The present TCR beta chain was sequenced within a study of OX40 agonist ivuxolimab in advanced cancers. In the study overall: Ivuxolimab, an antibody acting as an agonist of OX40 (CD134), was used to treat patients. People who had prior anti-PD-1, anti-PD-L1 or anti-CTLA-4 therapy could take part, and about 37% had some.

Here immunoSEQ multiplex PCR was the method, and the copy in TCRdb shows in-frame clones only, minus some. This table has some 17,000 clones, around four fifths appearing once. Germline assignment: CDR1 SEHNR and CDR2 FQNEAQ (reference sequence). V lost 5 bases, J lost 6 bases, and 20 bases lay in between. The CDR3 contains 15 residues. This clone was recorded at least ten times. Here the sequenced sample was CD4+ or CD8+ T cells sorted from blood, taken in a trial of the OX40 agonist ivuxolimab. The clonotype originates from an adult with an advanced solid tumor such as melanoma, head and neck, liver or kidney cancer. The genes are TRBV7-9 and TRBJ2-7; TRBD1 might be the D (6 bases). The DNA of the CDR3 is TGTGCCAGCAGCCCCGCAGCCAGGGGAGAAAGCGAGCAGTACTTC. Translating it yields CASSPAARGESEQYF. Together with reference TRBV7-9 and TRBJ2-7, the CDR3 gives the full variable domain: DTGVSQNPRHKITKRGQNVTFRCDPISEHNRLYWYRQTLGQGPEFLTYFQNEAQLEKSRLLSDRFSAERPKGSFSTLEIQRTEQGDSAMYLCASSPAARGESEQYFGPGTRLTVT.